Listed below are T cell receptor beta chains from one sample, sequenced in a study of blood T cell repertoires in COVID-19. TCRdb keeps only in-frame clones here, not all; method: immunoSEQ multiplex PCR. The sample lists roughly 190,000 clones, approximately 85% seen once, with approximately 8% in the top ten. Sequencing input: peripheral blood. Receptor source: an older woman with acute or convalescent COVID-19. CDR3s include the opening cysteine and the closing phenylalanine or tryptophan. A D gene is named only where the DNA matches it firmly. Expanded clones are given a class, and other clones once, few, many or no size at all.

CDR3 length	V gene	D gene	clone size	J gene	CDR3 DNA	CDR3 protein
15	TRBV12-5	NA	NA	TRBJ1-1	TGTGCTAGTGGTTTGGGACAATCAACGAACACTGAAGCTTTCTTT	CASGLGQSTNTEAFF
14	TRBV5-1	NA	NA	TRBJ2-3	TGCGCCAGCAGCTTTGGCTTAGCTTCAGATACGCAGTATTTT	CASSFGLASDTQYF
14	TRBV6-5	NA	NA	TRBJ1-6	TGTGCCAGCAGGAACAGGGTAGGGAATTCACCCCTCCACTTT	CASRNRVGNSPLHF
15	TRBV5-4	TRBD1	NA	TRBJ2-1	TGTGCCAGCAGCCGGGACAGTTTCTCCTACAATGAGCAGTTCTTC	CASSRDSFSYNEQFF
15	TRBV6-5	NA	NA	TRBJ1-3	TGTGCCAGCACCCCGGGGGGGGTATCTGGAAACACCATATATTTT	CASTPGGVSGNTIYF
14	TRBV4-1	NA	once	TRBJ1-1	TGCGCCAGCAGCCAAGTAGGCAGACTTGGTGAAGCTTTCTTT	CASSQVGRLGEAFF
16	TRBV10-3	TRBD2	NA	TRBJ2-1	TGTGCCATCAGCCCTCTTGGGGGGGAGGGCGGCAATGAGCAGTTCTTC	CAISPLGGEGGNEQFF
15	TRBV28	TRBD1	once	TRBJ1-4	TGTGCCAGCTCGGGGACGGGACAGGGGTACTATAAACTGTTTTTT	CASSGTGQGYYKLFF
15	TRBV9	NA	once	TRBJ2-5	TGTGCCAGCAGCGTAGGAGCGTCGGGCCAAGAGACCCAGTACTTC	CASSVGASGQETQYF
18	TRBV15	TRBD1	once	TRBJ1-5	TGTGCCACCAGCAGAAACCTCGGACAGGGAGGTTCGACTCAGCCCCAGCATTTT	CATSRNLGQGGSTQPQHF
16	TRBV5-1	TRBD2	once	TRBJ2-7	TGCGCCAGCAGCTTATCTCCGGGACTAGCGTCCTACGAGCAGTACTTC	CASSLSPGLASYEQYF
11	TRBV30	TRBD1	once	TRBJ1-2	TGTGCCTTAGACAGGGGGAAAGGCTACACCTTC	CALDRGKGYTF
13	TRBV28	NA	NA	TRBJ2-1	TGTGCCAGCAGTTTTCACAGTTCCAAGGAGCAGTTCTTC	CASSFHSSKEQFF
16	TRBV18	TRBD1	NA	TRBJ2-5	TGTGCCAGCTCACCGACCAGACAGGGTGGTCAAGAGACCCAGTACTTC	CASSPTRQGGQETQYF
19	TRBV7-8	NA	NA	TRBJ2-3	TGTGCCAGCAGCTCCTACCTGGCGGGACGGGCGGGCGTCACAGATACGCAGTATTTT	CASSSYLAGRAGVTDTQYF
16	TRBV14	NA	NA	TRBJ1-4	TGTGCCAGCAGCCAAGATACGGGACTGCGGAATGAAAAACTGTTTTTT	CASSQDTGLRNEKLFF
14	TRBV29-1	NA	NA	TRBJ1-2	TGCAGCGCCAGACAGACCGGGAGTAACTATGGCTACACCTTC	CSARQTGSNYGYTF
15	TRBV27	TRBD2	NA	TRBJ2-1	TGTGCCAGCAGTCCTGGACTAGCGGGGGTCAATGAGCAGTTCTTC	CASSPGLAGVNEQFF
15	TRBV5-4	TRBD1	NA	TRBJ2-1	TGTGCCAGCAGCTCGTACAGGGGCTCCTACAATGAGCAGTTCTTC	CASSSYRGSYNEQFF
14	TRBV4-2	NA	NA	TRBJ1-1	TGTGCCAGCAGCCAGAGCAACGGGGGAACTGAAGCTTTCTTT	CASSQSNGGTEAFF
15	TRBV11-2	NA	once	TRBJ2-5	TGTGCCAGCAGCTGGCCCGAGGGGGGGATCGAGACCCAGTACTTC	CASSWPEGGIETQYF
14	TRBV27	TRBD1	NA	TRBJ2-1	TGTGCCAGTACAAGGACAGGGTTAGTGGATGAGCAGTTCTTC	CASTRTGLVDEQFF
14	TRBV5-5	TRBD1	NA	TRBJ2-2	TGTGCCAGCAGCTGGACAGGGGCCACCGGGGAGCTGTTTTTT	CASSWTGATGELFF
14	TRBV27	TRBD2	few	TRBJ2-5	TGTGCCAGCAGTTCCGGGACTAGCTGGGAGACCCAGTACTTC	CASSSGTSWETQYF
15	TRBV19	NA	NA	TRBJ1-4	TGTGCCAGTAGTCAGACCGGGACTAAGGGTGAAAAACTGTTTTTT	CASSQTGTKGEKLFF
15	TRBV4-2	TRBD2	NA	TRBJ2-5	TGTGCCAGCAGCCAAGCGGTCCTAGCGGAGGAGACCCAGTACTTC	CASSQAVLAEETQYF
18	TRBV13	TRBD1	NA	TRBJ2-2	TGTGCCAGCAGCTCCCTCTTCGCCGGGACAGGACACACCGGGGAGCTGTTTTTT	CASSSLFAGTGHTGELFF
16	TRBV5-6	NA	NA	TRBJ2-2	TGTGCCAGCATCCACTGGGCGGGGTCGAACACCGGGGAGCTGTTTTTT	CASIHWAGSNTGELFF
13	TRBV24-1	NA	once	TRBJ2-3	TGTGCCACCAGTGATTCGTTCACAGATACGCAGTATTTT	CATSDSFTDTQYF
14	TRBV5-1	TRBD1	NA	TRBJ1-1	TGCGCCAGCAGCGCCCGGACAGGGGGCACTGAAGCTTTCTTT	CASSARTGGTEAFF
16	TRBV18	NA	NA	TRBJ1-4	TGTGCCAGCTCACAAACCCGTTCAGGTACCGGGGAGGAACTGTTTTTT	CASSQTRSGTGEELFF
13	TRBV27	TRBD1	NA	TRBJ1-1	TGTGCCAGCAGGACGACAGGGGGCACTGAAGCTTTCTTT	CASRTTGGTEAFF
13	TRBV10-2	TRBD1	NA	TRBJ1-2	TGCGCCAGCAGTGGGGACAGGGTGTATGGCTACACCTTC	CASSGDRVYGYTF
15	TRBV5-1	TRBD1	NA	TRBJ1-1	TGCGCCAGCAGCTACTGGGACAGGACTCACACTGAAGCTTTCTTT	CASSYWDRTHTEAFF
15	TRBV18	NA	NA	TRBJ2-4	TGTGCCAGCTCACCACCGCAGGTGCCCAAAAACATTCAGTACTTC	CASSPPQVPKNIQYF
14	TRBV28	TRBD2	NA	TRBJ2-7	TGTGCCAGCAGTAATGAGGGACTAGCCTACGAGCAGTACTTC	CASSNEGLAYEQYF
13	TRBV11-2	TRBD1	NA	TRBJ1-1	TGTGCCAGCAGCTTAGACAGACAGGGGCAAGCTTTCTTT	CASSLDRQGQAFF
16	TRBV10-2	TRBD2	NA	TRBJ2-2	TGCGCCAGCAGCGTATTAGCGGGAGCGGGCACCGGGGAGCTGTTTTTT	CASSVLAGAGTGELFF
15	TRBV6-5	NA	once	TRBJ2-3	TGTGCCAGCAGTTACTCGAGGATGGGAGGTGGTACGCAGTATTTT	CASSYSRMGGGTQYF
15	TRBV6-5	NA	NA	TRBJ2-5	TGTGCCAGCAGAAGAGGACAGCTGTACCAAGAGACCCAGTACTTC	CASRRGQLYQETQYF
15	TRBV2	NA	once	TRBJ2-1	TGTGCCAGCAGCGGGGGAAGGGTATCCTACAATGAGCAGTTCTTC	CASSGGRVSYNEQFF
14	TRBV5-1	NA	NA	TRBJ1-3	TGCGCCAGCACTCGGGACACCTCTGGAAACACCATATATTTT	CASTRDTSGNTIYF
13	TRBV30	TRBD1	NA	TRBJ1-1	TGTGCCTGGATGGGACAGTTGAACACTGAAGCTTTCTTT	CAWMGQLNTEAFF
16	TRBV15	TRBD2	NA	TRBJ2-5	TGTGCCACCAGCAGAGGTCCCCCTAGCGGGGCCGAGACCCAGTACTTC	CATSRGPPSGAETQYF
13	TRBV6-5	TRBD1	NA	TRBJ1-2	TGTGCCAGCAGTCCTCAGGGGGACTATGGCTACACCTTC	CASSPQGDYGYTF
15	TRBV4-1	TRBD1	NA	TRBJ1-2	TGCGCCAGCAGCCAACGGGACAGTGGGTTCTATGGCTACACCTTC	CASSQRDSGFYGYTF
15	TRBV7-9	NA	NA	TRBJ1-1	TGTGCCAGCAGCTTAGAACTGGTCATGAACACTGAAGCTTTCTTT	CASSLELVMNTEAFF
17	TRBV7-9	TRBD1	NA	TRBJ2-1	TGTGCCAGCAGCTTACTGTCCTGGACAGGGAAATATCATGAGCAGTTCTTC	CASSLLSWTGKYHEQFF
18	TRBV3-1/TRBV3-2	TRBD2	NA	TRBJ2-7	TGTGCCAGCAGCCCGGGACTAGCGGGGCTTGTGATCAATTACGAGCAGTACTTC	CASSPGLAGLVINYEQYF
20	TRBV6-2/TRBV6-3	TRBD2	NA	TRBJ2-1	TGTGCCAGCAGTTACAAGGCAGGCACTAGCGGGAGGGGCTCCTACAATGAGCAGTTCTTC	CASSYKAGTSGRGSYNEQFF
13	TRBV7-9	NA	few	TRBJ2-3	TGTGCCAGCAGCTTTTTGGCATTTGATGTACAGTATTTT	CASSFLAFDVQYF
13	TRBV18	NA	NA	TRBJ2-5	TGTGCCAGCTCGCGGGGAGTTCAAGAGACCCAGTACTTC	CASSRGVQETQYF
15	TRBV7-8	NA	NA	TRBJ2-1	TGTGCCAGCAGCTTTAGCCCGGACTCCTACAATGAGCAGTTCTTC	CASSFSPDSYNEQFF
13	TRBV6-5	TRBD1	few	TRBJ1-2	TGTGCCAGCAGTTACTCGGGGGACAGAGAGACCACCTTC	CASSYSGDRETTF
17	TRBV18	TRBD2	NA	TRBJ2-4	TGTGCCAGCTCACCCACAACTAGCGGGAGTACTGGAAACATTCAGTACTTC	CASSPTTSGSTGNIQYF